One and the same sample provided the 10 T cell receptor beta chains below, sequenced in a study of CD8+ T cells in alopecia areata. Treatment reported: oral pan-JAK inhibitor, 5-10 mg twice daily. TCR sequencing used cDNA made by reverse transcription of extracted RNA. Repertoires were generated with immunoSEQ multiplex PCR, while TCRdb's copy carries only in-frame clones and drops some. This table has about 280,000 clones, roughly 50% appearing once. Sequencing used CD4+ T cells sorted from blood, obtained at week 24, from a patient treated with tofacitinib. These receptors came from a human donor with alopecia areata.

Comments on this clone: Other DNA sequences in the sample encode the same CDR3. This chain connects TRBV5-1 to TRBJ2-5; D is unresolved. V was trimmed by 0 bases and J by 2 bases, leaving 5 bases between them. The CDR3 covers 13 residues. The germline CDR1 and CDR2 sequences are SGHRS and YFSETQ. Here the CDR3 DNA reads TGCGCCAGCAGCTTGGGGATACAAGAGACCCAGTACTTC. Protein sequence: CASSLGIQETQYF.

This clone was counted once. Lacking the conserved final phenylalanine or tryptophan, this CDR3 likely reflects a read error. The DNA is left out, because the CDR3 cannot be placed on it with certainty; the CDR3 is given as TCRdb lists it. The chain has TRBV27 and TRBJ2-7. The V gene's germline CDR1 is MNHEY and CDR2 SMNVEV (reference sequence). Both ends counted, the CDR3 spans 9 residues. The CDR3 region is CASSFGGPR.

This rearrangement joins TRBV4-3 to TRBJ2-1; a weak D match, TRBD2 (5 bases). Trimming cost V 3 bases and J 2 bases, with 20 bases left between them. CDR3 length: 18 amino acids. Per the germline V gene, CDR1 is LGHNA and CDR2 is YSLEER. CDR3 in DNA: TGCGCCAGCAGCCACCCCACGGCCGGGAATATCCCCTACAATGAGCAGTTCTTC. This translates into CASSHPTAGNIPYNEQFF.

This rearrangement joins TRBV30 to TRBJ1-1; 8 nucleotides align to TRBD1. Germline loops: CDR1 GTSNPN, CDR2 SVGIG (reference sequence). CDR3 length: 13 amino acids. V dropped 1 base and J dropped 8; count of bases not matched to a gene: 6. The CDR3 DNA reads TGTGCCTGGAGTGAGTCCAGGGGGCGCGAAGCTTTCTTT. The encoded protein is CAWSESRGREAFF.

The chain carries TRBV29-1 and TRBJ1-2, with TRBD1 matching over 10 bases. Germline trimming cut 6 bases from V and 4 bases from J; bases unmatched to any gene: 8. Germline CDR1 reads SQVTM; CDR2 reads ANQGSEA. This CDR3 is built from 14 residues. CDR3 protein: CSVPGTGASYGYTF. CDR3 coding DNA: TGCAGCGTCCCCGGGACAGGGGCATCCTATGGCTACACCTTC.

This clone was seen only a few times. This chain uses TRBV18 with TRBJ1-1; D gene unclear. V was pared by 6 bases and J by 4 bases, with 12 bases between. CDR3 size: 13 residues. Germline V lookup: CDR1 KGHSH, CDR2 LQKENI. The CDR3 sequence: CASSLGEGTEAFF. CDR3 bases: TGTGCCAGCTCGCTCGGTGAAGGCACTGAAGCTTTCTTT.

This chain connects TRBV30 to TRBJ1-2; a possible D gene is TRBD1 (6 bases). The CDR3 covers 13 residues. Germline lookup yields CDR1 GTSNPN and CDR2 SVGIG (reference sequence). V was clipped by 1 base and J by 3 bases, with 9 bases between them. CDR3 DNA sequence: TGTGCCTGGAGTGGTCGGACAGACTATGGCTACACCTTC. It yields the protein CAWSGRTDYGYTF.

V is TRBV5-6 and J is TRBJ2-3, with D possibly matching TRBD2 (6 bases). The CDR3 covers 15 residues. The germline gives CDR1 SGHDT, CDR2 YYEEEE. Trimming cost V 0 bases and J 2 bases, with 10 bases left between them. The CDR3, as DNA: TGTGCCAGCAGCTTGGTGGGGGGATTCACAGATACGCAGTATTTT. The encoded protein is CASSLVGGFTDTQYF.

The CDR3, as DNA: TGTGCCGGCCAGGGAACCCCGGGTGAAAAACTGTTTTTT. Translated: CAGQGTPGEKLFF. This chain connects TRBV30 to TRBJ1-4; the D gene is possibly TRBD1 (5 bases). Trimming shortened V by 8 bases and J by 7 bases, and 17 bases separated the two germline ends. The length of the CDR3 is 13 residues. From germline, CDR1 is GTSNPN and CDR2 SVGIG (reference sequence).

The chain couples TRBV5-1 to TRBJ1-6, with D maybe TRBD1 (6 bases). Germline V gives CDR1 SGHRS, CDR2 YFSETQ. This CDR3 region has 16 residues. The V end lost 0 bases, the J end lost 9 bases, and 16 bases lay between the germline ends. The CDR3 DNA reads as TGCGCCAGCAGCTTGGCGATGGACAGCTTGACTTCACCCCTCCACTTT. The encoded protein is CASSLAMDSLTSPLHF.